This T cell receptor beta chain is drawn from a study of identical twins. Findings of the study overall: Because invariant MAIT and iNKT cells could be present, zero-insertion analyses could be partly confounded. Abundant beta clonotypes from cord blood had fewer insertions, unlike memory repertoires, which showed none.

On this clonotype: Its cognate antigen is unknown.

MiXCR, run by TCRdb on the 5' RACE reads, gives a single entry per CDR3 protein. This repertoire shows some 500,000 distinct CDR3 sequences, 9.5% to 10% found once; its top ten account for roughly 3%. V lost 4 bases and J 3 bases, leaving 7 bases between the germline ends. Looked up from germline, CDR1 is SGHRS and CDR2 is YFSETQ. This CDR3 has 12 residues. The data also belong to a second study, concerning yellow fever vaccine responses in identical twins. That study adds: Twins reportedly showed a vaccine T cell response that seemed partly convergent and partly personalized.

The TCR sequence derives from a woman between 18 and 29 years old in good health. The sample consisted of PBMCs. The genes are TRBV5-1 and TRBJ1-1; D not certain. The chain's CDR3 is CASSRKDTEAFF. The DNA for the CDR3 is TGCGCCAGCAGCCGAAAAGACACTGAAGCTTTCTTT.